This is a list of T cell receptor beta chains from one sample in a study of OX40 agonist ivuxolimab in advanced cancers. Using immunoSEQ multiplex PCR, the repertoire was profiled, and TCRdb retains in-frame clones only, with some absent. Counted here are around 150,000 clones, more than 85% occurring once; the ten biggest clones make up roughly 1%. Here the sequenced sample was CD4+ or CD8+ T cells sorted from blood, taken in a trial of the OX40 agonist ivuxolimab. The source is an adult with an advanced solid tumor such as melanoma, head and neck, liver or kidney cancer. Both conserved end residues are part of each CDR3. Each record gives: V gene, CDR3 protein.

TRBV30	CAWSPGGDGYTF
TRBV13	CASPGRDRRYSNQPQHF
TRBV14	CASRGVMTGANVLTF
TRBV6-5	CASGTVGLAKNIQYF
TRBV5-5	CASSLTATNEKLFF
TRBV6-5	CASTDTNYGYTF
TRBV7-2	CASSPIPVSVGNSPLHF
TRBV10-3	CAISRLAGGQSGTDTQYF
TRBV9	CASSPGTGWGSPLHF
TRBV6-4	CASRSGYTQYF
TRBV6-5	CASSWDTGTYGYTF
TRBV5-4	CASSLGGRSRNGSPLHF
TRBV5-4	CASSLPVRDRGNSPLHF
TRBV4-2	CASSIAADRQVTDTQYF
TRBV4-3	CASSQHQGMGETQYF
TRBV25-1	CASSVSGGSNQPQHF
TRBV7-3	CASSPGGPYEQYF
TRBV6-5	CASNDRGGHYGYTF
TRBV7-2	CASSSDPGNEQFF
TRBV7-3	CASSLLGLAGDTQYF
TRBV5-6	CASSLGRDLYSNQPQHF
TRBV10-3	CAIGGQGWAETQYF
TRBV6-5	CASSYSGPLNEKLFF
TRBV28	CASRVPQGASGYTF
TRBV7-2	CASSLFGSQETQYF
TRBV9	CASSVGRDRVSGANVLTF
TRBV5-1	CASSLEGRGDTGTDTQYF
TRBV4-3	CASSRTLGLAGGYEQYF
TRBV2	CASRGLAGTGELFF
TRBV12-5	CASAQGYQPQHF
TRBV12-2	CASRLVSEKLFF
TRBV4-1	CATSGQGAKSGNSPLHF
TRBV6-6	CASGAQGQDTQYF
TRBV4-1	CASSPTGQGTNEQFF
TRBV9	CASSPTLTSGQGARRYTGELFF
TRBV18	CASSGNSQGSNQPQHF
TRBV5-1	CASSFQETQYF